Each of the 21 T cell receptor beta chains below was sequenced from the same sample in a study of control samples from healthy donors and cancer patients. Repertoires were generated with immunoSEQ multiplex PCR, while TCRdb's copy carries only in-frame clones and drops some. The table lists hundreds of thousands of clones, 75% to 95% of them singletons. Sequenced input: PBMCs. Source of these receptors: a man aged 40-55 years with head and neck cancer.

The chain has TRBV11-2 and TRBJ2-2; maybe TRBD2 (6 bases). The CDR3 covers 15 residues. The germline gives CDR1 SGHAT, CDR2 FQNNGV. V was cut by 2 bases and J by 8 bases, with 15 bases left in between. CDR3 DNA: TGTGCCAGCAGCTTACTCGGAGGGGTGATAGGGGAGCTGTTTTTT. Translated, it gives CASSLLGGVIGELFF.

The chain links TRBV5-1 to TRBJ2-3; D might be TRBD2 (6 bases). The CDR3 spans 16 residues. V gave up 5 bases and J gave up 2 bases, with 18 bases separating them. In germline, CDR1 is SGHRS, CDR2 YFSETQ. DNA of the CDR3: TGCGCCAGCAGTTCACCCGGGACTGCATACACAGATACGCAGTATTTT. Encoded protein: CASSSPGTAYTDTQYF.

The chain has TRBV28 and TRBJ2-7; D is possibly TRBD2 (5 bases). CDR1 is MDHEN and CDR2 is SYDVKM in the germline V gene. V dropped 8 bases and J dropped 2 bases, with 13 bases sitting between them. This CDR3 is built from 13 residues. The CDR3 here is CASWAGPPYEQYF. The CDR3 coding sequence is TGTGCCAGCTGGGCGGGTCCTCCCTACGAGCAGTACTTC.

The V and J genes are TRBV29-1 and TRBJ1-1; D gene ambiguous. V lost 6 bases and J 4 bases, leaving 6 bases between the germline ends. Germline V CDR1 and CDR2: SQVTM, ANQGSEA. This CDR3 spans 10 amino acids. The CDR3 nucleotides are TGCAGCGTCTTTAGCACTGAAGCTTTCTTT. Its protein product is CSVFSTEAFF.

J is TRBJ1-4 and V is TRBV4-3; 7 bases line up with TRBD1. CDR1 and CDR2 from the germline V gene are LGHNA and YSLEER. V was clipped by 1 base and J by 8 bases; unmatched bases: 10. This CDR3 has 16 residues. The chain's CDR3 is CASSQGGSQGVEKLFF. The CDR3 DNA is TGCGCCAGCAGCCAAGGGGGGAGTCAGGGGGTAGAAAAACTGTTTTTT.

The genes are TRBV4-2 and TRBJ2-7; D tentatively fits TRBD1 or TRBD2 (5 bases each). Germline CDR1 reads LGHNA; CDR2 reads YNFKEQ. The ends were cut back, 1 base at V and 0 bases at J, with 7 bases in the middle. This CDR3 spans 14 amino acids. This CDR3 is CASSQGDGSYEQYF. CDR3 nucleotides: TGTGCCAGCAGCCAAGGGGACGGCTCCTACGAGCAGTACTTC.

The chain has TRBV6-5 and TRBJ2-7; TRBD1 matches 7 bases. The CDR3 totals 14 residues. Germline CDR1 and CDR2: MNHEY and SVGAGI. Germline trimming cut 6 bases from V and 3 bases from J; bases unmatched to any gene: 8. The CDR3 region is CASRGQLSGYEQYF. The DNA of the CDR3 is TGTGCCAGCAGGGGACAGTTGAGCGGCTACGAGCAGTACTTC.

This chain connects TRBV12-3 or TRBV12-4 to TRBJ1-6; D is undetermined. The V end was cut by 4 bases, the J end by 8 bases, with 9 bases between. The CDR3 extends over 13 amino acids. The CDR3 spells CASSSRVDSPLHF. CDR3 in DNA: TGTGCCAGCAGTTCAAGGGTGGATTCACCCCTCCACTTT.

The chain joins TRBV6-2 or TRBV6-3 to TRBJ1-1, with TRBD1 as a possible D gene (6 bases). This CDR3 spans 17 amino acids. V was trimmed by 0 bases and J by 2 bases, leaving 16 bases between them. CDR1 and CDR2 from the germline V gene are MNHEY and SVGEGT. The CDR3 bases are TGTGCCAGCAGTTACTCATTGGGGCAGGGGACTAACACTGAAGCTTTCTTT. Its translation is CASSYSLGQGTNTEAFF.

The chain joins TRBV4-3 to TRBJ2-5, with unresolved D. This CDR3 has 15 residues. CDR1 LGHNA and CDR2 YSLEER come from the germline V gene. V lost 0 bases, J lost 4 bases, and 12 bases lay in between. The CDR3 nucleotides are TGCGCCAGCAGCCAAGACCATGGCCAGAGAGAGACCCAGTACTTC. Translation gives CASSQDHGQRETQYF.

The chain couples TRBV7-2 to TRBJ2-7, with 8 bases identical to TRBD1. Per germline, CDR1 SGHTA and CDR2 FQGNSA. The trim removed 1 base at V and 2 bases at J, leaving 7 bases unmatched. There are 16 residues in the CDR3. CDR3 amino acids: CASSLDDRGLTYEQYF. CDR3 nucleotides: TGTGCCAGCAGCTTAGATGACAGGGGACTTACCTACGAGCAGTACTTC.

The chain combines TRBV2 with TRBJ2-2; unclear D gene. With 7 bases removed from V and 4 bases from J, the gap between germline ends came to 16 bases. The CDR3 spans 15 residues. The germline gives CDR1 SNHLY, CDR2 FYNNEI. CDR3 region: CASIPIGRPTGELFF. The CDR3 region has the DNA TGTGCCAGCATCCCAATAGGCCGTCCCACCGGGGAGCTGTTTTTT.

This chain uses TRBV4-3 with TRBJ2-7, with 8 bases matching TRBD2. The CDR3 runs to 16 residues. V shed 1 base, J shed 0 bases, and the junction held 5 bases outside the gene matches. Per the germline V gene, CDR1 is LGHNA and CDR2 is YSLEER. The CDR3 loop is CASSQGTGGSSYEQYF. In DNA, the CDR3 is TGCGCCAGCAGCCAAGGGACGGGGGGGAGCTCCTACGAGCAGTACTTC.

Worth noting for this clone: Other nucleotide sequences from this sample produce the same CDR3. The chain carries TRBV6-5 and TRBJ2-1, with 8 bases that match TRBD1. Germline trimming cut 6 bases from V and 4 bases from J; bases unmatched to any gene: 5. The CDR3 covers 14 residues. The germline CDR1 and CDR2 sequences are MNHEY and SVGAGI. The CDR3: CASSYRGAYNEQFF. Written as DNA, the CDR3 is TGTGCCAGCAGCTACAGGGGGGCTTACAATGAGCAGTTCTTC.

The chain combines TRBV11-2 with TRBJ2-1; 9 bases map to TRBD1. The V and J ends lost 5 bases and 2 bases, in that order; junction bases with no gene match: 1. CDR1 SGHAT and CDR2 FQNNGV come from the germline V gene. The CDR3 consists of 14 residues. In DNA form, the CDR3 reads TGTGCCAGCAGCCGACAGGGGGCCTACAATGAGCAGTTCTTC. Its translation is CASSRQGAYNEQFF.

The chain combines TRBV2 with TRBJ2-3; D may be TRBD1 or TRBD2 (5 bases each). CDR3 length equals 15 residues. Trimming cost V 1 base and J 0 bases, with 8 bases left between them. Germline CDR1 and CDR2: SNHLY and FYNNEI. The DNA of the CDR3 is TGTGCCAGCAGTGAAGTACGGGACAGCACAGATACGCAGTATTTT. Protein sequence: CASSEVRDSTDTQYF. Full variable domain (remainder filled in from reference TRBV2 and TRBJ2-3): EPEVTQTPSHQVTQMGQEVILRCVPISNHLYFYWYRQILGQKVEFLVSFYNNEISEKSEIFDDQFSVERPDGSNFTLKIRSTKLEDSAMYFCASSEVRDSTDTQYFGPGTRLTVL.

This chain links TRBV12-2 with TRBJ1-5; the table's D call TRBD1 went unverified against the DNA. TRBV12-2 is shown as a pseudogene. The CDR3 loop spans 16 amino acids. DNA for the CDR3: TGTGCAAGTCGCCTCGACAAGTCCTGCAAGTGTCAGCCCCAGCATTTT. This codes for CASRLDKSCKCQPQHF.

The chain joins TRBV28 to TRBJ1-2; D not certain. V lost 7 bases to trimming and J lost 2 bases, with 17 bases between them. Germline loops: CDR1 MDHEN, CDR2 SYDVKM. The CDR3 totals 15 residues. The CDR3 spells CASNRPGSTNYGYTF. Here the CDR3 DNA reads TGTGCCAGCAACCGACCGGGCTCAACCAACTATGGCTACACCTTC.

J is TRBJ2-2 and V is TRBV9, with D possibly matching TRBD2 (6 bases). V was cut by 5 bases and J by 4 bases, with 15 bases left in between. The length of the CDR3 is 15 residues. Germline V gene sequence: CDR1 SGDLS, CDR2 YYNGEE. CDR3 bases: TGTGCCAGCAGTCGTGCGGCGGGGATCACCGGGGAGCTGTTTTTT. This codes for CASSRAAGITGELFF.

J is TRBJ2-2 and V is TRBV11-2; D is perhaps TRBD2 (7 bases). The CDR3 is 17 residues long. V lost 5 bases and J 3 bases, leaving 19 bases between the germline ends. Germline V lookup: CDR1 SGHAT, CDR2 FQNNGV. The CDR3 region is CASSTRGGALDTGELFF. The DNA of the CDR3 is TGTGCCAGCAGCACTCGCGGGGGCGCCCTGGACACCGGGGAGCTGTTTTTT.

The rearrangement joins TRBV5-1 to TRBJ2-5; tentative D call: TRBD1 (5 bases). Germline CDR1 and CDR2: SGHRS and YFSETQ. V lost 5 bases to trimming and J lost 1 base, with 9 bases between them. The CDR3 length is 13 residues. The CDR3 DNA is TGCGCCAGCAGGACGACAGCCCAAGAGACCCAGTACTTC. Amino acids: CASRTTAQETQYF.